The clone carrying this T cell receptor (beta chain) was recorded a few times. Its antigen is unidentified. The CDR3 is 17 amino acids. The assay was immunoSEQ multiplex PCR, and TCRdb's table has in-frame clones only and misses some. The table records about 62,000 clones, 76% of them present only once. This sample was taken from a study of radiotherapy plus CTLA-4 blockade in lung cancer. Study results and limitations: After treatment with radiotherapy plus ipilimumab, TCR clones that came from the tumor expanded in blood.

The receptor comes from a human donor with non-small cell lung cancer who had a complete response to radiotherapy plus ipilimumab. The sample was peripheral blood, taken from a patient treated with radiotherapy plus ipilimumab. The chain combines TRBV21-1 with TRBJ2-5; whether TRBD2, the table's D call, matches the DNA was not checked. TRBV21-1 is a pseudogene. The CDR3, as DNA: TGTGCCAGCAGCAAATCCGGAGGAGGGCCCCTACAAGAGACCCAGTACTTC. It is translated as CASSKSGGGPLQETQYF.